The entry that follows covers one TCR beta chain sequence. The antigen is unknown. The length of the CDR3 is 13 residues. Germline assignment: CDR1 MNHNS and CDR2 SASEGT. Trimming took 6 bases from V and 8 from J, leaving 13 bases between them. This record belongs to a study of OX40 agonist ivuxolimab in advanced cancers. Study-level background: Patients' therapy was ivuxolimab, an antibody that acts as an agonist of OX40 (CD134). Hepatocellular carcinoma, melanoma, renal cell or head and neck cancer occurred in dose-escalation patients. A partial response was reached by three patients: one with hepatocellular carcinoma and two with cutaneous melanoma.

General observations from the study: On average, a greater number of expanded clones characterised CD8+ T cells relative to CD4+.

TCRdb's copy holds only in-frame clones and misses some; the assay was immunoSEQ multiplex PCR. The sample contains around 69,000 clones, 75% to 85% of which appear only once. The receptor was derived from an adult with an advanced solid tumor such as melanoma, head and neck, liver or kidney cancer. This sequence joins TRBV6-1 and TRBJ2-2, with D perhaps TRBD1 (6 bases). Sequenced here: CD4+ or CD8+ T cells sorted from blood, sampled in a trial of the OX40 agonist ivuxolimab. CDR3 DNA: TGTGCCAGCAGGTGGGGACAAATTGGGGAGCTGTTTTTT. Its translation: CASRWGQIGELFF.